This is a list of T cell receptor beta chains from one sample in a study of blood T cell repertoires in COVID-19. Here immunoSEQ multiplex PCR was the method, and the copy in TCRdb shows in-frame clones only, minus some. This sample has 250,000 to 300,000 clones, with almost 90% found just once. Specimen: peripheral blood. The source of these receptors is a woman aged 25 to 39 with COVID-19, enrolled during active disease. CDR3s include the opening cysteine and the closing phenylalanine or tryptophan. Each record gives: CDR3 protein, D gene, J gene, V gene, CDR3 length. D genes are given only for firm matches.

cdr3_aa: CASSLYDRNYYGYTF; d_call: NA; j_call: TRBJ1-2; v_call: TRBV28; cdr3_length: 15
cdr3_aa: CASSQSAGLPYEQYF; d_call: NA; j_call: TRBJ2-7; v_call: TRBV4-2; cdr3_length: 15
cdr3_aa: CASSLQAGGLYEQFF; d_call: TRBD2; j_call: TRBJ2-1; v_call: TRBV7-3; cdr3_length: 15
cdr3_aa: CASSLSPGQPYEQYF; d_call: TRBD1; j_call: TRBJ2-7; v_call: TRBV7-6; cdr3_length: 15
cdr3_aa: CASSLGQGAANEKLFF; d_call: TRBD1; j_call: TRBJ1-4; v_call: TRBV5-1; cdr3_length: 16
cdr3_aa: CASSQVIAGGRAQETQYF; d_call: TRBD2; j_call: TRBJ2-5; v_call: TRBV4-3; cdr3_length: 18
cdr3_aa: CASSRQGDNSPLHF; d_call: TRBD1; j_call: TRBJ1-6; v_call: TRBV5-1; cdr3_length: 14
cdr3_aa: CASSQVYGNTIYF; d_call: NA; j_call: TRBJ1-3; v_call: TRBV4-3; cdr3_length: 13
cdr3_aa: CASSPLNAGQNHEQYF; d_call: NA; j_call: TRBJ2-7; v_call: TRBV5-6; cdr3_length: 16
cdr3_aa: CASSRREDTEAFF; d_call: NA; j_call: TRBJ1-1; v_call: TRBV6-5; cdr3_length: 13
cdr3_aa: CASSDTSGLNEQYF; d_call: TRBD2; j_call: TRBJ2-7; v_call: TRBV10-1; cdr3_length: 14
cdr3_aa: CASSFGRRVTEAFF; d_call: NA; j_call: TRBJ1-1; v_call: TRBV27; cdr3_length: 14
cdr3_aa: CASLTGVGSGELFF; d_call: TRBD1; j_call: TRBJ2-2; v_call: TRBV28; cdr3_length: 14
cdr3_aa: CASSLTGGGGEKLFF; d_call: TRBD1; j_call: TRBJ1-4; v_call: TRBV6-5; cdr3_length: 15
cdr3_aa: CATSDSTSGRGEVQFF; d_call: TRBD2; j_call: TRBJ2-1; v_call: TRBV24-1; cdr3_length: 16
cdr3_aa: CASSPFSGRTPYEQYF; d_call: TRBD2; j_call: TRBJ2-7; v_call: TRBV7-9; cdr3_length: 16
cdr3_aa: CASSLGRELRYNEQFF; d_call: NA; j_call: TRBJ2-1; v_call: TRBV11-2; cdr3_length: 16
cdr3_aa: CAWSKRSQKGWGYTF; d_call: NA; j_call: TRBJ1-2; v_call: TRBV30; cdr3_length: 15
cdr3_aa: CASSQGQSSYEQYF; d_call: TRBD1; j_call: TRBJ2-7; v_call: TRBV5-1; cdr3_length: 14
cdr3_aa: CASSLGPEVEQFF; d_call: NA; j_call: TRBJ2-1; v_call: TRBV5-1; cdr3_length: 13
cdr3_aa: CASSLSGGGADTQYF; d_call: NA; j_call: TRBJ2-3; v_call: TRBV18; cdr3_length: 15
cdr3_aa: CASSSGTGAPYEQYF; d_call: TRBD1; j_call: TRBJ2-7; v_call: TRBV28; cdr3_length: 15
cdr3_aa: CASSLYPSSPLHF; d_call: NA; j_call: TRBJ1-6; v_call: TRBV7-3; cdr3_length: 13
cdr3_aa: CASSHGVGSGQPQHF; d_call: NA; j_call: TRBJ1-5; v_call: TRBV4-3; cdr3_length: 15
cdr3_aa: CASSFGVTDTQYF; d_call: NA; j_call: TRBJ2-3; v_call: TRBV5-1; cdr3_length: 13
cdr3_aa: CASSLAGTNTGELFF; d_call: NA; j_call: TRBJ2-2; v_call: TRBV7-2; cdr3_length: 15
cdr3_aa: CASSRDYSNQPQHF; d_call: NA; j_call: TRBJ1-5; v_call: TRBV28; cdr3_length: 14
cdr3_aa: CASSYGTGHDDTQYF; d_call: TRBD1; j_call: TRBJ2-3; v_call: TRBV5-1; cdr3_length: 15
cdr3_aa: CATAGAGGVKETQYF; d_call: TRBD2; j_call: TRBJ2-5; v_call: TRBV15; cdr3_length: 15